Included here is one TCR beta chain sequence, with context. Its antigen is not identified. The entry originates in a study of long-term antiretroviral therapy in people with HIV. Treatment of all HIV participants took place in the United States. Study-level findings and limits: CDR3 lengths in HIV samples spanned a narrower range than controls. Specimen acquisition occurred between 2004 and 2017, potentially under older ART regimens.

V lost 1 base and J lost 10; bases outside the gene matches: 3. The CDR3 has 14 residues. Germline loops: CDR1 LGHNA, CDR2 YNFKEQ. Researchers ran immunoSEQ v3.0 at survey level. Repertoires were generated with immunoSEQ multiplex PCR, while TCRdb's copy carries only in-frame clones and drops some. The data show roughly 30,000 clones, with approximately 85% seen just once and less than 5% held by the top ten. The TCR sequence derives from a man younger than 35 with HIV. The sample consisted of unsorted PBMCs, taken 0.8 years before starting antiretroviral therapy. The chain couples TRBV4-2 to TRBJ2-1, with 11 positions matching TRBD2. CDR3 sequence (DNA): TGTGCCAGCAGCCAAGGGGTAGCGGGGGGGGAGCAGTTCTTC. Translating it yields CASSQGVAGGEQFF.